The following is a T cell receptor beta chain sequence with its context. The antigen is undetermined. These data belong to a study of response to subunit inactivated influenza vaccine. Overall study findings and caveats: After each seasonal influenza vaccination, few new T cells are recruited, the authors suggested.

TCRdb passed the RT-PCR reads through MiXCR, listing each CDR3 protein once. This table holds about 520,000 distinct CDR3 sequences, approximately 7.2% found once. The CDR3 sequence is 17 residues long. Trimming stripped 5 bases from V and 0 bases from J, with 14 bases between. Germline V gene data show CDR1 as MDHEN and CDR2 as SYDVKM. The chain recombines TRBV28 with TRBJ2-6; D is uncertain. The TCR comes from a man between 50 and 69 years old who received an inactivated influenza vaccine. Sequencing was performed on PBMCs from blood, taken about 24 months after vaccination. The chain's CDR3 is CASSRFLAFSGANVLTF. DNA of the CDR3: TGTGCCAGCAGTCGGTTCCTGGCCTTCTCTGGGGCCAACGTCCTGACTTTC.